A selection of T cell receptor beta chains follows, all from one sample in a study of PD-1 blockade in classical Hodgkin lymphoma. Produced via immunoSEQ multiplex PCR; TCRdb's table is partial and in-frame only. There are around 50,000 clones in the sample; around 76% occur only once, and 10% to 15% lies in the top ten. The sequenced sample was peripheral blood mononuclear cells (PBMCs), obtained before the fourth cycle of nivolumab. The receptor set was obtained from a human donor with classical Hodgkin lymphoma. CDR3s include the opening cysteine and the closing phenylalanine or tryptophan. The order of the fields is V gene, clone size, J gene, D gene, CDR3 DNA, CDR3 protein. A D gene is named only where the DNA matches it firmly. Size is omitted from some rows. Given values are once, few, many or a class for expanded clones.

>TRBV4-3|.|TRBJ1-2|.
TGCGCCAGCAGCCGAGGACCTAGCGGTGGCTACACCTTC
CASSRGPSGGYTF
>TRBV6-5|.|TRBJ2-1|.
TGTGCCAGCAGTTCCACCCTGCACAATGAGCAGTTCTTC
CASSSTLHNEQFF
>TRBV5-1|.|TRBJ2-5|TRBD2
TGCGCCAGCAGCACCGGACTAGCGGAAGAGACCCAGTACTTC
CASSTGLAEETQYF
>TRBV10-1|few|TRBJ1-2|.
TGCGCCAGCAGTGAGAACAGGGCTGCTGGCTACACCTTC
CASSENRAAGYTF
>TRBV6-5|.|TRBJ2-3|TRBD2
TGTGCCAGCAGGGGGACTAGGGGATCGGATACGCAGTATTTT
CASRGTRGSDTQYF
>TRBV6-1|.|TRBJ2-5|.
TGTGCCAGCAGTGAATTGTTTTGGCTACAAGAGACCCAGTACTTC
CASSELFWLQETQYF
>TRBV11-3|.|TRBJ2-7|.
TGTGCCAGCAGCTTAGGTCCAGGGAGGTACGAGCAGTACTTC
CASSLGPGRYEQYF
>TRBV28|.|TRBJ2-5|.
TGTGCCAGCACCCTAGGGGCCAGGGGAGGGGACTCCTGGGAGACCCAGTACTTC
CASTLGARGGDSWETQYF
>TRBV4-3|.|TRBJ2-1|TRBD2
TGCGCCAGCAGCCAAGATCCCAGCCTAGCGGAGGTGGGCAATGAGCAGTTCTTC
CASSQDPSLAEVGNEQFF
>TRBV29-1|.|TRBJ2-3|.
TGCAGCGTTGCCACTAGAGTCACAGATACGCAGTATTTT
CSVATRVTDTQYF
>TRBV7-2|few|TRBJ2-5|.
TGTGCCAGCAGCGAAGACAGTTTTCAAGAGACCCAGTACTTC
CASSEDSFQETQYF
>TRBV6-5|.|TRBJ1-5|.
TGTGCCAGCAGTCCGGACGTCTGGGCCCAGCCCCAGCATTTT
CASSPDVWAQPQHF
>TRBV4-1|.|TRBJ2-2|.
TGCGCCAGCAGCCGATTAGGGGGGGGCGGAACCGGGGAGCTGTTTTTT
CASSRLGGGGTGELFF
>TRBV2|once|TRBJ2-7|TRBD1
TGTGCCAGCAGAGGGACAGCCTCCTACGAGCAGTACTTC
CASRGTASYEQYF
>TRBV11-3|.|TRBJ2-1|.
TGTGCCAGCAGCTCACTATCCCCCAATGAGCAGTTCTTC
CASSSLSPNEQFF
>TRBV7-2|few|TRBJ2-2|TRBD1
TGTGCCAGCAGCTCGACAGGGGGGGAGACCGGGGAGCTGTTTTTT
CASSSTGGETGELFF
>TRBV5-4|.|TRBJ2-1|.
TGTGCCAGCAGCTTGCGCGCGGCCCCGGACCCCAATGAGCAGTTCTTC
CASSLRAAPDPNEQFF
>TRBV7-6|.|TRBJ1-3|TRBD1
TGTGCCAGCAGCTCCACCCCCGGGACAGGGTACTCTGGAAACACCATATATTTT
CASSSTPGTGYSGNTIYF
>TRBV5-8|.|TRBJ2-2|TRBD2
TGTGCCAGCACCAGACTAGCGGGAGGCGACACCGGGGAGCTGTTTTTT
CASTRLAGGDTGELFF
>TRBV6-1|.|TRBJ1-1|.
TGTGCCAGCAGTGAAACTTCGATATCTACGGACACTGAAGCTTTCTTT
CASSETSISTDTEAFF
>TRBV6-6|.|TRBJ2-7|.
TGTGCCAGCAGTTCCGGGACCACAAACTACGAGCAGTACTTC
CASSSGTTNYEQYF
>TRBV6-6|.|TRBJ2-3|.
TGTGCCAGCTCGGGCAGGGGAACAGATACGCAGTATTTT
CASSGRGTDTQYF
>TRBV5-5|.|TRBJ2-1|TRBD2
TGTGCCAGCAGCTTGTTGCTAGCGGGAGCGGTTGAGCAGTTCTTC
CASSLLLAGAVEQFF
>TRBV5-1|.|TRBJ2-7|TRBD1
TGCGCCAGCAGCCTAGGACAGGGCCTCACGTGGGAGCAGTACTTC
CASSLGQGLTWEQYF
>TRBV7-2|.|TRBJ1-2|TRBD1
TGTGCCAGCAGCGAAAACAGGGGGCACAGCTATGGCTACACCTTC
CASSENRGHSYGYTF
>TRBV5-1|.|TRBJ1-2|.
TGCGCCAGCAGCTTGGCCGATAGGGTCGGAACTAACTATGGCTACACCTTC
CASSLADRVGTNYGYTF
>TRBV6-1|.|TRBJ2-7|.
TGTGCCAGCAGGGAGGGCCCTTCCACCTACGAGCAGTACTTC
CASREGPSTYEQYF
>TRBV2|.|TRBJ2-5|TRBD2
TGTGCCAGCAGTGATGGTACAGCGGGAAAGGAGTACTTC
CASSDGTAGKEYF
>TRBV14|.|TRBJ1-3|.
TGTGCCAGCAGCCAACTCTTCCTGACCTCTGGAAACACCATATATTTT
CASSQLFLTSGNTIYF
>TRBV18|.|TRBJ2-1|TRBD2
TGTGCCAGCTCACTGGGGACTAGCTTAAATTCCAATGAGCAGTTCTTC
CASSLGTSLNSNEQFF
>TRBV2|.|TRBJ2-1|TRBD2
TGTGCCAGCAGTGTCCGTCTAGCGGGGTGGGGGGACAATGAGCAGTTCTTC
CASSVRLAGWGDNEQFF
>TRBV19|.|TRBJ1-4|.
TGTGCCCCTTTACCTTGGACTAATGAAAAACTGTTTTTT
CAPLPWTNEKLFF
>TRBV5-1|.|TRBJ1-1|TRBD1
TGCGCCAGCAGCTCCAAGACAGGGTTCCACCTCCAGGGAGCTTTCTTT
CASSSKTGFHLQGAFF
>TRBV5-1|.|TRBJ2-5|TRBD1
TGCGCCAGCAGCATGGGGACAGATCTTCAAGAGACCCAGTACTTC
CASSMGTDLQETQYF
>TRBV6-5|.|TRBJ1-1|.
TGTGCCAGCAGTTTCAGGGTGGACACTGAAGCTTTCTTT
CASSFRVDTEAFF
>TRBV9|once|TRBJ2-5|.
TGTGCCAGCAGCCCCGCTATTTTTTTGGGCCGTCGAGAGACCCAGTACTTC
CASSPAIFLGRRETQYF
>TRBV14|few|TRBJ2-5|.
TGTGCCAGCAGCCAAGCAGAGACCCAGTACTTC
CASSQAETQYF
>TRBV28|.|TRBJ1-1|.
TGTGCCAGCAGTTTTCCCGGCCGGAGCACTGAAGCTTTCTTT
CASSFPGRSTEAFF